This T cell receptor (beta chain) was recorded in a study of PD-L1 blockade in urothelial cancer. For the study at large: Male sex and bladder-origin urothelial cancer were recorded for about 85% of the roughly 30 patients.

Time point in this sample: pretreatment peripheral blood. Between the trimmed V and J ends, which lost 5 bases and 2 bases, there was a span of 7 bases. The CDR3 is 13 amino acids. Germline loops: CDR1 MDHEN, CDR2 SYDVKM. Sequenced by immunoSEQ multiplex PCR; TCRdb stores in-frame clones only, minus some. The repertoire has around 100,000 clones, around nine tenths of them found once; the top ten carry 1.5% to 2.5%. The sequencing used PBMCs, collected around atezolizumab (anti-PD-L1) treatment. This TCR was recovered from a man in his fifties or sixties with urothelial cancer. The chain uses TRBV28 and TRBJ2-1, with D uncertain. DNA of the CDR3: TGTGCCAGCAGTGAGTACGCCTACAATGAGCAGTTCTTC. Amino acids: CASSEYAYNEQFF.